This T cell receptor beta chain was identified during a study of shared clonotypes between healthy human individuals. Trimming shortened V by 4 bases and J by 0 bases, and 11 bases separated the two germline ends. Germline V lookup: CDR1 SGHNT, CDR2 YYREEE (reference sequence). The CDR3 is 15 residues long. Deep-level assay runs were performed. Replicate PCRs for unsorted PBMC used about 0.3 ug DNA (around 30,000 T cell genomes). Per the study methods: ImmunoSEQ sequences covered only the junction and lacked quality scores; filtering therefore differed. TCRdb's copy holds only in-frame clones and misses some; the assay was immunoSEQ multiplex PCR. For V, J and clone size, that table is used; D and trimming come from the DNA. This sample carries hundreds of thousands of clones, 70% to 80% of them seen once, and the ten largest clones take about 13%. All donors were Caucasian adults living in Nashville, Tennessee.

The clonotype was recovered from a woman between 40 and 55 years old in good health. Some clones in this sample may be carry-over from other donors' samples. The chain joins TRBV5-4 to TRBJ2-1; D is perhaps TRBD2 (6 bases). The sequenced sample consisted of PBMCs. The CDR3 sequence is CASSLTSSSYNEQFF. CDR3 nucleotide sequence: TGTGCCAGCAGCCTGACTAGTAGCTCCTACAATGAGCAGTTCTTC.